This T cell receptor (beta chain) was recorded in a study of blood T cells in healthy people across ages. Study findings and constraints: It was the long-lived donors that had more naive CD4+ cells and higher diversity than aged donors. For the donors, CMV status was unknown and possibly confounded expanded clonotype changes. From one million sequenced T cells, diversity estimates were lower bounds.

Points on this clonotype: Its matching antigen is unknown.

The CDR3 consists of 14 residues. Germline V lookup: CDR1 SGHRS, CDR2 YFSETQ. Trimming took off 2 bases at V and 1 base at J, with 9 bases between the two ends. The authors ran a second PCR of 7 to 11 cycles using a sample-barcoded 5' primer and a J-beta primer mix. Each TCR beta cDNA got a 12-nucleotide random molecular identifier. TCRdb reprocessed the 5' RACE reads via MiXCR and lists one record per CDR3 protein. The top ten hold approximately 20% of the sample, which has 710,000 or so distinct CDR3 sequences, 20% to 25% seen once. The receptor's source is a man in his sixties or seventies in good health. The chain carries TRBV5-1 and TRBJ2-5; perhaps TRBD2 as D (6 bases). Specimen: blood. In DNA, the CDR3 is TGCGCCAGCAGCTTTGCGGGGTTCCAAGAGACCCAGTACTTC. It specifies CASSFAGFQETQYF.